This T cell receptor (beta chain) was identified during a study of beta chain features in type 1 diabetes. Since all of the isolated RNA was reverse transcribed, expressed TCRB transcripts were what got sequenced. Profiled with immunoSEQ multiplex PCR; TCRdb holds only in-frame clones, not every one. The table shows around 110,000 clones, with approximately 16% occurring only once. It was via CD45RO/CCR7/CD25/CD127/CD95/CD27 that CD4+ naive, central memory, regulatory and stem cell-like memory cells were sorted. This clone was counted a few times. Its matching antigen is unknown. Study-wide points: Moderately but significantly shorter TCRB CDR3s were found in Type 1 diabetes patients in all four CD4+ subsets.

Specimen: central memory CD4+ T cells from blood. The source is a man aged 30-40 years with type 1 diabetes.

DNA for the CDR3: TGCGCCAGCAGCTTGGTTCCTAGCGGGGAAGGTGAGCAGTTCTTC. This translates into CASSLVPSGEGEQFF. The V call is TRBV5-1, the J call TRBJ2-1, with 9 bases fitting TRBD2. Germline-derived CDR1 and CDR2 are SGHRS and YFSETQ. There are 15 residues in the CDR3. J was trimmed by 9 bases and V by 0 bases; bases with no gene match: 7.